One and the same sample provided the 7 T cell receptor beta chains below, sequenced in a study of identical twins. MiXCR, applied by TCRdb to the 5' RACE reads, yields one record per CDR3 protein. The table includes a few hundred thousand distinct CDR3 sequences, under 9.5% detected once. These data were also reused for a study on yellow fever vaccine responses in identical twins.

The sample taken for sequencing was memory (CD45RO+) T cells sorted from blood. The receptor source for this set is a woman aged 18-35 years in good health.

This clonotype was seen a handful of times. The rearrangement joins TRBV25-1 to TRBJ2-1; tentatively, D is TRBD1 (5 bases). Germline loops: CDR1 MGHDK, CDR2 SYGVNS. The CDR3 consists of 12 residues. V was pared by 4 bases and J by 9 bases, with 10 bases between. DNA of the CDR3: TGTGCCAGCAGTGCAGGTAGGGGTGAGCAGTTCTTC. Its translation: CASSAGRGEQFF.

V gene TRBV6-1 combines with J gene TRBJ2-3; D unresolved. CDR1 and CDR2 (germline): MNHNS, SASEGT. The CDR3 extends over 14 amino acids. Trimming removed 6 bases at V and 6 bases at J, with 16 bases between. The CDR3 region has the DNA TGTGCCAGCAGACTATTTGGCTTGGGGGATACGCAGTATTTT. This encodes CASRLFGLGDTQYF.

This clonotype was recorded many times. The V and J genes are TRBV29-1 and TRBJ1-3; D not certain. The CDR3 consists of 12 residues. V was clipped by 4 bases and J by 0 bases, with 4 bases between them. Germline CDR1 is SQVTM and CDR2 is ANQGSEA. CDR3 bases: TGCAGCGTTGGCACCTCTGGAAACACCATATATTTT. Translating gives CSVGTSGNTIYF.

This clonotype was seen ten or more times. The chain has TRBV7-2 and TRBJ2-1; maybe TRBD2 (7 bases). Trimming cost V 7 bases and J 6 bases, with 22 bases left between them. Germline V gene data show CDR1 as SGHTA and CDR2 as FQGNSA. The CDR3 consists of 16 residues. In DNA, the CDR3 is TGTGCCAGCAATACCCGACGGGGGGCGAGGGGCAATGAGCAGTTCTTC. Translating gives CASNTRRGARGNEQFF.

There are a few counts of this clonotype. The gene calls are TRBV3-1 and TRBJ1-2; the match to TRBD1 covers 8 bases. This CDR3 spans 12 amino acids. Germline V gene data show CDR1 as LGHDT and CDR2 as YNNKEL (reference sequence). Trimming removed 4 bases from V and 8 bases from J; junction bases left unmatched: 3. The CDR3 DNA reads TGTGCCAGCAGCCTTGGACAGGGCGGCTACACCTTC. Protein product: CASSLGQGGYTF.

The rearrangement uses TRBV10-3 and TRBJ1-5; tentative D call: TRBD1 (6 bases). With 4 bases removed from V and 7 bases from J, the gap between germline ends came to 11 bases. CDR1 and CDR2 from the germline V gene are ENHRY and SYGVKD. The CDR3 has 13 amino acids. The CDR3 sequence is CAISAGDGQPQHF. The CDR3 DNA reads TGTGCCATCAGTGCAGGGGACGGGCAGCCCCAGCATTTT.

The chain uses TRBV5-1 and TRBJ2-2; 8 bases agree with TRBD1. The CDR3 spans 15 residues. V was pared by 7 bases and J by 0 bases, with 5 bases of the junction left unmatched. The V gene's germline CDR1 is SGHRS and CDR2 YFSETQ. DNA for the CDR3: TGCGCCAGCGGAGGGACAGGCTCGAACACCGGGGAGCTGTTTTTT. This codes for CASGGTGSNTGELFF. Together with reference TRBV5-1 and TRBJ2-2, the CDR3 gives the full variable domain: KAGVTQTPRYLIKTRGQQVTLSCSPISGHRSVSWYQQTPGQGLQFLFEYFSETQRNKGNFPGRFSGRQFSNSRSEMNVSTLELGDSALYLCASGGTGSNTGELFFGEGSRLTVL.